This TCR beta chain was sequenced during a study of blood T cell repertoires in COVID-19. V lost 1 base to trimming and J lost 5 bases; unmatched junction nucleotides: 1. Germline CDR1 and CDR2: MGHRA and YSYEKL. The CDR3 spans 14 residues. Assay used: immunoSEQ multiplex PCR; TCRdb lists only in-frame clones, some missing. The sample holds some 400,000 clones, 80% to 90% seen once. Source material: PBMCs or T cells enriched from blood (not recorded which). This chain joins TRBV4-1 and TRBJ1-2, with 10 bases lining up with TRBD1. The origin of this receptor is a man aged 25-40 years who had recovered from COVID-19. The CDR3 loop reads CASSQGDRGYGYTF. The CDR3 DNA follows: TGCGCCAGCAGCCAAGGGGACAGGGGATATGGCTACACCTTC.